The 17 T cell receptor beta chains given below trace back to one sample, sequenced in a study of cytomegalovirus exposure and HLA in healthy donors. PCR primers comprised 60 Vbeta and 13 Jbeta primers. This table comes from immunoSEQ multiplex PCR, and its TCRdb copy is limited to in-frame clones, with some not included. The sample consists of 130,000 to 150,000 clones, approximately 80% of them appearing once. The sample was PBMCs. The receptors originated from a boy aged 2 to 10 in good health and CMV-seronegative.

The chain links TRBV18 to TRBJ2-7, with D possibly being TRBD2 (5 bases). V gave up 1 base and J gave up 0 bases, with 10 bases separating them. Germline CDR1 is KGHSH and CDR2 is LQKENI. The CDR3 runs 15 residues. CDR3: CASSPQGEVSYEQYF. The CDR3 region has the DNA TGTGCCAGCTCACCACAGGGAGAGGTCTCCTACGAGCAGTACTTC.

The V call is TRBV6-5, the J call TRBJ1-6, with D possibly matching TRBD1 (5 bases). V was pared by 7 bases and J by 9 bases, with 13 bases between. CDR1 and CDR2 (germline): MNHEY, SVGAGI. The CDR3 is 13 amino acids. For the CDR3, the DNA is TGTGCCAGCAAGGGGATAAGCGCTTCACCCCTCCACTTT. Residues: CASKGISASPLHF.

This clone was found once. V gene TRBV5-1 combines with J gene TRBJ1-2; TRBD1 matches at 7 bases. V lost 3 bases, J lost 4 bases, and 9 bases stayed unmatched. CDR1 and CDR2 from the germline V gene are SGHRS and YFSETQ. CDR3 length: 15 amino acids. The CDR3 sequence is CASSSRDSLFYGYTF. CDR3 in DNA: TGCGCCAGCAGCTCCCGGGACAGTCTCTTCTATGGCTACACCTTC.

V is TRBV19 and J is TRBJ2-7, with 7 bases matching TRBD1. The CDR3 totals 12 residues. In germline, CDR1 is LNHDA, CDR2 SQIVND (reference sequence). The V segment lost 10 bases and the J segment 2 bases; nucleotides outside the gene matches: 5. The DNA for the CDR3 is TGTGCCACAAGGGGGCCTGCCTACGAGCAGTACTTC. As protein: CATRGPAYEQYF.

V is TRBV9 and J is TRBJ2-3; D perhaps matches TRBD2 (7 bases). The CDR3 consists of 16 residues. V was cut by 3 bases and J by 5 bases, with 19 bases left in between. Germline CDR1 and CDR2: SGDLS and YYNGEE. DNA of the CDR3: TGTGCCAGCAGCGAGGGGGGGCTTTTACAGGGAGATACGCAGTATTTT. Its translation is CASSEGGLLQGDTQYF.

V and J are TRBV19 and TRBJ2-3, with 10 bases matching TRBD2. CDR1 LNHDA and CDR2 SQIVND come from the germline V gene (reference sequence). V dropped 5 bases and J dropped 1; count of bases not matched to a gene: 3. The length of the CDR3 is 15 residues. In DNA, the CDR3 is TGTGCCAGTAGTTCCCTAGCGGGGGGCACAGATACGCAGTATTTT. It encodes CASSSLAGGTDTQYF.

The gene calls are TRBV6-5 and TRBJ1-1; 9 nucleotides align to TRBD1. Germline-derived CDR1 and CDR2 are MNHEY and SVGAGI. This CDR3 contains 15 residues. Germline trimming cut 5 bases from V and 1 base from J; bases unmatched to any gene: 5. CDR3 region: CASSILQGANTEAFF. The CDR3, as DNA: TGTGCCAGCAGTATTCTACAGGGGGCGAACACTGAAGCTTTCTTT.

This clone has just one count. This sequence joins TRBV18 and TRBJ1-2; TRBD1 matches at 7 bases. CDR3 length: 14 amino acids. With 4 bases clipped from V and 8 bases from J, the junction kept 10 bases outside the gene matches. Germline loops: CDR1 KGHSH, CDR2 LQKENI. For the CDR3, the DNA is TGTGCCAGCTCACTTCGAGAAGGGGGCTGGGGCTACACCTTC. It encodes CASSLREGGWGYTF.

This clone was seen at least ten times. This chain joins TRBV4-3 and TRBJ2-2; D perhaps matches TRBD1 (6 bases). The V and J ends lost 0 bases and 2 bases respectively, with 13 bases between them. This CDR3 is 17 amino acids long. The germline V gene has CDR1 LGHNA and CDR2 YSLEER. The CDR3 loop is CASSQEMPGANTGELFF. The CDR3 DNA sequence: TGCGCCAGCAGCCAAGAAATGCCAGGGGCCAACACCGGGGAGCTGTTTTTT.

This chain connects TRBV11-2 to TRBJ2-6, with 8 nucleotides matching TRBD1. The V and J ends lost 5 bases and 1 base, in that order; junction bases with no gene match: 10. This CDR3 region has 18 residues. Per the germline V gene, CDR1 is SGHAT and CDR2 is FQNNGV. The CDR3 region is CASSPRTGTGSGANVLTF. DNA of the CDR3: TGTGCCAGCAGCCCGCGGACAGGGACCGGATCTGGGGCCAACGTCCTGACTTTC.

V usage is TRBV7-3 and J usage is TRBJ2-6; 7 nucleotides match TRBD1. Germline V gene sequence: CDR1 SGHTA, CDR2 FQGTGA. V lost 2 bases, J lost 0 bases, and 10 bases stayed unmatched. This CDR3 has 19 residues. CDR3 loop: CASSLVGGWTGSGANVLTF. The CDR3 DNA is TGTGCCAGCAGCTTAGTAGGAGGATGGACAGGCTCTGGGGCCAACGTCCTGACTTTC.

The DNA for the CDR3 is TGTGCCAGCAGCCGACATTGGGCCCCCGGGACCCAGTACTTC. This encodes CASSRHWAPGTQYF. This chain connects TRBV5-5 to TRBJ2-5; no clear D. Germline loops: CDR1 SGHKS, CDR2 YYEKEE (reference sequence). Trimming shortened V by 4 bases and J by 7 bases, and 17 bases separated the two germline ends. The CDR3 consists of 14 residues.

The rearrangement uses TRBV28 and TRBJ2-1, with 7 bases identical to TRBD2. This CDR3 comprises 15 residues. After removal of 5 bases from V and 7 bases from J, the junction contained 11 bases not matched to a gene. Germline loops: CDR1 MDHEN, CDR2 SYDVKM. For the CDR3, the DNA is TGTGCCAGCAGTCAAAGCGGGATTCCGATAAATGAGCAGTTCTTC. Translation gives CASSQSGIPINEQFF.

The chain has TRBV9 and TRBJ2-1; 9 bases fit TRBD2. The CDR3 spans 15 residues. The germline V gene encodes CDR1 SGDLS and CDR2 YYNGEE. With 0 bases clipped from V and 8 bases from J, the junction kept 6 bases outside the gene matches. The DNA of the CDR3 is TGTGCCAGCAGCGTAGAGGGACTAGCAGGCGATGAGCAGTTCTTC. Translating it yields CASSVEGLAGDEQFF.

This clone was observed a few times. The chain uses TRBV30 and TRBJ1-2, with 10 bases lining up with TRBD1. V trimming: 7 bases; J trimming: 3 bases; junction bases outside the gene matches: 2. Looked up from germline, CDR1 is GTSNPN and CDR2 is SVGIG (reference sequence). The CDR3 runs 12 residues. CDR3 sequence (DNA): TGTGCCTTAGGACAGGGGGACTATGGCTACACCTTC. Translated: CALGQGDYGYTF.

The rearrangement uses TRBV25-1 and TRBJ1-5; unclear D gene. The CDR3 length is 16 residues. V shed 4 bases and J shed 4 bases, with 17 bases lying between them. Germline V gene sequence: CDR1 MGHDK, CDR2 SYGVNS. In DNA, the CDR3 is TGTGCCAGCAGTGCCGGATGGGCAGGAAGGAATCAGCCCCAGCATTTT. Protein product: CASSAGWAGRNQPQHF.

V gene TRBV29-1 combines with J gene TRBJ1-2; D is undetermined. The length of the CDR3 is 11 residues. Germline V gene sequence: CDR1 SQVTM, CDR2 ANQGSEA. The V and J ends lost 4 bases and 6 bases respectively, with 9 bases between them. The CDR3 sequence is CSVGPGDGYTF. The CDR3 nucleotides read TGCAGCGTTGGCCCCGGGGATGGCTACACCTTC.